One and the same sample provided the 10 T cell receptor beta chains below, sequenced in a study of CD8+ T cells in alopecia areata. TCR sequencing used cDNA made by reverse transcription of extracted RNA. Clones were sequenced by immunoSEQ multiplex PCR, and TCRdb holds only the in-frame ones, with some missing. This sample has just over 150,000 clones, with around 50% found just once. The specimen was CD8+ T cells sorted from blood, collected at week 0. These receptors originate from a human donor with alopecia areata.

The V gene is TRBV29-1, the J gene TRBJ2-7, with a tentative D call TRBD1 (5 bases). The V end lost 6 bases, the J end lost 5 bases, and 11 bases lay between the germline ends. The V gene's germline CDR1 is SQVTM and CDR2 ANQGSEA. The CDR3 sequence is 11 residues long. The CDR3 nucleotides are TGCAGCGTAGGCGACAGCGACGAGCAGTACTTC. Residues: CSVGDSDEQYF.

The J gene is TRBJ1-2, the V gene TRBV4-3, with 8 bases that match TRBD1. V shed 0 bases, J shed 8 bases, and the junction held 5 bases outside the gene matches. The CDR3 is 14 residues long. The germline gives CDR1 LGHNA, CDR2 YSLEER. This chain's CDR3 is CASSQDRTGYGYTF. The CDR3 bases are TGCGCCAGCAGCCAAGACAGGACAGGGTACGGCTACACCTTC.

This chain's CDR3 is CASSVVEGDYNEQFF. The DNA for the CDR3 is TGTGCCAGCAGCGTAGTCGAGGGGGATTACAATGAGCAGTTCTTC. This sequence joins TRBV9 and TRBJ2-1; D might be TRBD1 (6 bases). Trimming left V 0 bases short and J 4 bases short, with 11 bases between. Germline CDR1 SGDLS, CDR2 YYNGEE. This CDR3 is built from 15 residues. The full variable domain, with the rest looked up from reference TRBV9 and TRBJ2-1, is DSGVTQTPKHLITATGQRVTLRCSPRSGDLSVYWYQQSLDQGLQFLIQYYNGEERAKGNILERFSAQQFPDLHSELNLSSLELGDSALYFCASSVVEGDYNEQFFGPGTRLTVL.

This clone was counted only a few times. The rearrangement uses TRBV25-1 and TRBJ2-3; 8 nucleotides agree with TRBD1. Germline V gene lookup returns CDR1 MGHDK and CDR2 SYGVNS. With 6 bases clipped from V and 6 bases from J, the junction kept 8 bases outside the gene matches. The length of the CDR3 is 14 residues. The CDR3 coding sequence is TGTGCCAGCAGCCGAGGACAGGGTCTGGATACGCAGTATTTT. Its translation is CASSRGQGLDTQYF.

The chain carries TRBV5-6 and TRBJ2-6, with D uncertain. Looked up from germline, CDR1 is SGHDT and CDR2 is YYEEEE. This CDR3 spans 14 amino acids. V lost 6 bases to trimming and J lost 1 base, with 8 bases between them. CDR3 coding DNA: TGTGCCAGCACCTTCGGATCTGGGGCCAACGTCCTGACTTTC. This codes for CASTFGSGANVLTF.

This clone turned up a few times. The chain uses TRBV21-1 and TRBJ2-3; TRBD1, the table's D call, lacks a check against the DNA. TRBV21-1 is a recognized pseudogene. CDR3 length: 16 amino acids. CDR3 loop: CASSKGTEGAKDTQYF. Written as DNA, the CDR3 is TGTGCCAGCAGCAAAGGGACAGAGGGGGCAAAAGATACGCAGTATTTT.

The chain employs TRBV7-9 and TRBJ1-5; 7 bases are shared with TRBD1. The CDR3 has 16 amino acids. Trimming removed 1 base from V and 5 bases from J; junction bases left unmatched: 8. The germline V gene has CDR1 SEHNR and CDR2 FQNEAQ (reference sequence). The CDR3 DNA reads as TGTGCCAGCAGCTTAGGTAATGAGGGGGCGGATCAGCCCCAGCATTTT. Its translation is CASSLGNEGADQPQHF. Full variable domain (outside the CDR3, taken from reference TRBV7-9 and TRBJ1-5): DTGVSQNPRHKITKRGQNVTFRCDPISEHNRLYWYRQTLGQGPEFLTYFQNEAQLEKSRLLSDRFSAERPKGSFSTLEIQRTEQGDSAMYLCASSLGNEGADQPQHFGDGTRLSIL.

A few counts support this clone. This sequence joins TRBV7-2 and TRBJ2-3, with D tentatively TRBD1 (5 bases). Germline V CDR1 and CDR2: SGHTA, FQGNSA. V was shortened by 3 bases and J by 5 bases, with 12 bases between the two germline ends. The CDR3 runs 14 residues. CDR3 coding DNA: TGTGCCAGCAGCTTGACTCAGGGATTAGATACGCAGTATTTT. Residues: CASSLTQGLDTQYF.

CDR3 region: CAIMEEQNTGELFF. The CDR3 DNA is TGTGCCATCATGGAGGAGCAAAACACCGGGGAGCTGTTTTTT. The V and J genes are TRBV10-3 and TRBJ2-2; D might be TRBD2 (5 bases). Between the trimmed V and J ends, which lost 7 bases and 2 bases, there was a span of 11 bases. The CDR3 contains 14 residues. Germline V gives CDR1 ENHRY, CDR2 SYGVKD.

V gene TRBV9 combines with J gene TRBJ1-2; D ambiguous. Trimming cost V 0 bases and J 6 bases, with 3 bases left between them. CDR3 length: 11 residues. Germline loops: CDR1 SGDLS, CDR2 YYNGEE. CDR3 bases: TGTGCCAGCAGCGTAGTTGATGGCTACACCTTC. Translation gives CASSVVDGYTF.